The source of this T cell receptor beta chain is a study of early T cells in non-severe SARS-CoV-2 infection. Study as a whole: The authors sequenced bulk RNA from unsorted whole blood, leaving chains unpaired.

This CDR3 spans 14 amino acids. Looked up from germline, CDR1 is GTSNPN and CDR2 is SVGIG (reference sequence). The trim removed 0 bases at V and 5 bases at J, leaving 5 bases unmatched. Each single cDNA molecule received a unique molecular identifier. MiXCR, applied by TCRdb to the 5' RACE reads, yields one record per CDR3 protein. This table holds roughly 93,000 distinct CDR3 sequences, approximately 11% found once. This clonotype was seen repeatedly, ten times or more. Its cognate antigen is unknown. Overall study findings and caveats: VDJdb-based annotation leaned toward anti-spike CD8 responses and missed private and CD4 specificities.

Sequencing used whole blood. The rearrangement uses TRBV30 and TRBJ2-5, with 8 bases fitting TRBD2. The clonotype comes from an adult who was a healthcare worker with PCR-confirmed SARS-CoV-2 infection or an uninfected control (not recorded which). The CDR3 protein is CAWSVAGAPETQYF. Here the CDR3 DNA reads TGTGCCTGGAGTGTAGCGGGAGCACCCGAGACCCAGTACTTC.